The next 30 T cell receptor beta chains were all read from a single sample in a study of blood T cells in healthy people across ages. PCR was performed a second time for roughly 7 to 12 cycles using a sample-barcoded 5' primer and a J-beta primer mix. Using its own MiXCR run on the 5' RACE reads, TCRdb lists one record per CDR3 protein. This table holds around 600,000 distinct CDR3 sequences, 47% found once. The material sequenced was blood. These receptors were collected from a man older than 75 in good health.

In this sample, this clonotype turned up once. The chain joins TRBV29-1 to TRBJ2-5; maybe TRBD1 (5 bases). CDR1 is SQVTM, CDR2 ANQGSEA, per germline. This CDR3 has 10 residues. CDR3 in DNA: TGCGCGACAGACCAAGAGACCCAGTACTTC. It translates to CATDQETQYF.

This clonotype has just a few counts. This rearrangement joins TRBV7-2 to TRBJ2-3, with 8 positions matching TRBD2. The ends lost 5 bases at V and 3 bases at J; junction bases unmatched: 7. The CDR3 length is 15 residues. Germline V lookup: CDR1 SGHTA, CDR2 FQGNSA. The DNA of the CDR3 is TGTGCCAGCAGCCAATCCGGGACTAGGACAGATACGCAGTATTTT. Its translation: CASSQSGTRTDTQYF.

Of note for this clonotype: Its ends do not fully match the called genes, so a read error is possible. The chain has TRBV20-1 and TRBJ1-1; D is unresolved. From germline, CDR1 is DFQATT and CDR2 SNEGSKA (reference sequence). This CDR3 is built from 11 residues. The CDR3 DNA reads TGCAGTGCTAGAGGGAACACTGGAGCTTTCTTT. Encoded protein: CSARGNTGAFF.

V is TRBV5-1 and J is TRBJ2-7; 11 bases match TRBD1. V shed 4 bases, J shed 7 bases, and the junction held 13 bases outside the gene matches. This CDR3 has 16 residues. CDR1 and CDR2 (germline): SGHRS, YFSETQ. The CDR3 reads CASSPSGTGGVSEQYF. In DNA, the CDR3 is TGCGCCAGCAGCCCTTCCGGGACAGGGGGAGTCAGTGAGCAGTACTTC.

V is TRBV28 and J is TRBJ2-3; 7 nucleotides align to TRBD2. The junction had 8 bases not matched to a gene; V was cut back by 2 bases and J by 0 bases. The CDR3 loop spans 17 amino acids. Germline lookup yields CDR1 MDHEN and CDR2 SYDVKM. The CDR3: CASSLPTSAGSTDTQYF. In nucleotides, the CDR3 is TGTGCCAGCAGTTTACCTACTAGCGCCGGAAGCACAGATACGCAGTATTTT.

The chain has TRBV20-1 and TRBJ2-7, with D tentatively TRBD1 or TRBD2 (5 bases each). The CDR3 has 14 residues. Germline values: CDR1 DFQATT, CDR2 SNEGSKA (reference sequence). The V gene lost 6 bases and the J gene lost 0 bases, with 15 bases spanning the gap. CDR3 nucleotides: TGCAGTGCCCCCCGACAGCGGAGCTCCTACGAGCAGTACTTC. Translation gives CSAPRQRSSYEQYF.

The chain combines TRBV5-5 with TRBJ1-1, with a tentative D call TRBD1 (5 bases). The germline V gene encodes CDR1 SGHKS and CDR2 YYEKEE (reference sequence). The V and J ends lost 1 base and 3 bases respectively, with 13 bases between them. This CDR3 contains 15 residues. For the CDR3, the DNA is TGTGCCAGCAGCTTGCTCTTCGGGGGGTACACTGAAGCTTTCTTT. This codes for CASSLLFGGYTEAFF.

As to this clonotype: Germline is not matched at one junction end, which may reflect a read error. This sequence joins TRBV4-2 and TRBJ2-1; TRBD2 aligns across 8 bases. The CDR3 consists of 16 residues. The germline V gene has CDR1 LGHNA and CDR2 YNFKEQ. The CDR3 sequence is CASCQGAGADYNEQFF. CDR3 in DNA: TGTGCCAGCTGCCAAGGAGCGGGAGCAGACTACAATGAGCAGTTCTTC.

This clonotype showed up just a few times. The chain links TRBV5-1 to TRBJ2-7, with a tentative D call TRBD1 (5 bases). The ends were cut back, 4 bases at V and 5 bases at J, with 16 bases in the middle. This CDR3 has 14 residues. Germline assignment: CDR1 SGHRS and CDR2 YFSETQ. The CDR3 sequence is CASSPQGTFNEQYF. The DNA for the CDR3 is TGCGCCAGCAGCCCTCAGGGTACCTTTAACGAGCAGTACTTC.

V usage is TRBV10-2 and J usage is TRBJ2-3; 11 nucleotides align to TRBD2. Germline V gene data show CDR1 as WSHSY and CDR2 as SAAADI. The CDR3 length is 18 residues. After removal of 5 bases from V and 0 bases from J, the junction contained 10 bases not matched to a gene. The CDR3 DNA reads as TGCGCCAGCAGTTTACTAGCGGGAGACCACGGTAGCACAGATACGCAGTATTTT. Amino acids: CASSLLAGDHGSTDTQYF.

There are a few counts of this clonotype. The V call is TRBV20-1, the J call TRBJ2-6; no firm D call. Deletions cut 2 bases from V and 4 bases from J, with 9 bases between. The CDR3 runs to 14 residues. Germline CDR1 and CDR2: DFQATT and SNEGSKA (reference sequence). The CDR3 here is CSARLGRGANVLTF. Written as DNA, the CDR3 is TGCAGTGCTAGACTGGGCCGGGGGGCCAACGTCCTGACTTTC.

In this sample, this clonotype turned up a few times. The chain uses TRBV20-1 and TRBJ2-3; 8 bases are a match to TRBD2. The CDR3 is 13 amino acids. CDR1 and CDR2 from the germline V gene are DFQATT and SNEGSKA (reference sequence). The ends lost 1 base at V and 4 bases at J; junction bases unmatched: 1. The CDR3 coding sequence is TGCAGTGCTAGAGTGACTAGCGCAGATACGCAGTATTTT. It specifies CSARVTSADTQYF.

This clonotype showed up just a few times. The chain employs TRBV6-4 and TRBJ2-1; D is ambiguous. CDR3 length equals 10 residues. The V gene's germline CDR1 is MRHNA and CDR2 SNTAGT. Trimming removed 4 bases from V and 7 bases from J, with 2 bases in between. The CDR3 loop reads CASSVNEQFF. CDR3 nucleotide sequence: TGTGCCAGCAGTGTGAATGAGCAGTTCTTC.

As to this clonotype: This may be a read error, as it is one base from a much larger clone. V is TRBV6-6 and J is TRBJ2-4; maybe TRBD1 (6 bases). This CDR3 spans 16 amino acids. V was shortened by 11 bases and J by 5 bases, with 25 bases between the two germline ends. The germline gives CDR1 MNHNY, CDR2 SVGAGI (reference sequence). The CDR3 is CAASGTHRALQNIQYF. Written as DNA, the CDR3 is TGTGCCGCATCCGGGACACACCGTGCCCTTCAAAACATTCAGTACTTC.

The chain employs TRBV29-1 and TRBJ2-3; 9 bases match TRBD2. Germline trimming cut 6 bases from V and 3 bases from J; bases unmatched to any gene: 7. CDR1 and CDR2 from the germline V gene are SQVTM and ANQGSEA. The CDR3 totals 14 residues. CDR3 region: CSVSSGRRTDTQYF. The CDR3 DNA follows: TGCAGCGTAAGTAGCGGGAGAAGGACAGATACGCAGTATTTT.

This chain links TRBV29-1 with TRBJ2-1, with D unresolved. Germline V gene sequence: CDR1 SQVTM, CDR2 ANQGSEA. V was pared by 4 bases and J by 6 bases, with 16 bases between. The CDR3 is 14 amino acids. The CDR3, as DNA: TGCAGCGTTGCCGATACGGGCCTAGGCAATGAGCAGTTCTTC. Its translation: CSVADTGLGNEQFF.

This clonotype was recorded many times. The J gene is TRBJ2-1, the V gene TRBV6-6; no clear D. The CDR3 is 11 amino acids. Trimming took off 5 bases at V and 8 bases at J, with 7 bases between the two ends. CDR1 is MNHNY, CDR2 SVGAGI, per germline (reference sequence). The CDR3 bases are TGTGCCAGCAGTCAGTTGGATGAGCAGTTCTTC. Its translation: CASSQLDEQFF.

In this sample, this clonotype turned up a few times. The gene calls are TRBV20-1 and TRBJ2-1, with D maybe TRBD2 (5 bases). This CDR3 comprises 11 residues. Germline loops: CDR1 DFQATT, CDR2 SNEGSKA (reference sequence). V lost 3 bases and J lost 12, with 12 bases in between. The CDR3 region has the DNA TGCAGTGCTAGGAATCGGGGTGGGCAGTTCTTC. As protein: CSARNRGGQFF.

This clonotype was found a few times. Just one base apart from a much larger clone, this may be a read error. V usage is TRBV10-3 and J usage is TRBJ2-1; 8 positions agree with TRBD1. The J call may not be correct, given that the DNA end is closer to TRBJ2-7. CDR1 ENHRY and CDR2 SYGVKD come from the germline V gene. The CDR3 runs 16 residues. DNA for the CDR3: TGTGCCATCAGTGAGTACGAGACAGGGGTTGGGAATGAGCAGTACTTC. Translation: CAISEYETGVGNEQYF.

The chain joins TRBV4-2 to TRBJ2-5; 7 nucleotides match TRBD2. Germline V gene lookup returns CDR1 LGHNA and CDR2 YNFKEQ. The CDR3 covers 17 residues. V trimming: 0 bases; J trimming: 0 bases; junction bases outside the gene matches: 7. CDR3 DNA sequence: TGTGCCAGCAGCCAAGAGTTGCAGCGGGGACACCAAGAGACCCAGTACTTC. Its translation: CASSQELQRGHQETQYF.

This clonotype was picked up a small number of times. This chain uses TRBV7-9 with TRBJ2-4; 7 bases are shared with TRBD1. The CDR3 totals 18 residues. From germline, CDR1 is SEHNR and CDR2 FQNEAQ (reference sequence). The junction had 15 bases not matched to a gene; V was cut back by 4 bases and J by 3 bases. CDR3 DNA sequence: TGTGCCAGCAGCTCGAGCATAGGGACAGTTGATTTCAAAAACATTCAGTACTTC. This encodes CASSSSIGTVDFKNIQYF.

V usage is TRBV29-1 and J usage is TRBJ2-1; 10 positions match TRBD2. Germline V lookup: CDR1 SQVTM, CDR2 ANQGSEA. J gave up 0 bases and V 5 bases, and 16 bases lay outside the gene matches. There are 19 residues in the CDR3. The CDR3 region has the DNA TGCAGCGTTCAGAGGACCGGGACTAGCGTCTTAAGCTCCTACAATGAGCAGTTCTTC. This codes for CSVQRTGTSVLSSYNEQFF.

The rearrangement joins TRBV10-3 to TRBJ2-2; possible D gene TRBD2, 5 bases. Between the trimmed V and J ends, which lost 2 bases and 6 bases, there was a span of 10 bases. This CDR3 spans 14 amino acids. CDR1 is ENHRY, CDR2 SYGVKD, per germline. The CDR3 loop is CAISEALSAGELFF. CDR3 bases: TGTGCCATCAGTGAGGCCCTTAGCGCCGGGGAGCTGTTTTTT.

The table lists this clonotype with a few counts. The chain couples TRBV5-6 to TRBJ1-2; D may be TRBD1 (5 bases). The V and J ends lost 6 bases and 4 bases respectively, with 13 bases between them. Germline-derived CDR1 and CDR2 are SGHDT and YYEEEE. The CDR3 contains 13 residues. CDR3 bases: TGTGCCAGCAACCGGCAGGGACTCTATGGCTACACCTTC. Protein product: CASNRQGLYGYTF.

The chain has TRBV20-1 and TRBJ1-6; 8 bases map to TRBD1. The CDR3 is 14 residues long. V was pared by 3 bases and J by 10 bases, with 8 bases of the junction left unmatched. Germline V gene data show CDR1 as DFQATT and CDR2 as SNEGSKA (reference sequence). The CDR3 here is CSASRGRETSPLHF. CDR3 DNA: TGCAGTGCTAGCAGGGGGCGAGAAACATCACCCCTCCACTTT.

The V gene is TRBV5-1, the J gene TRBJ2-5; possibly TRBD2 for D (6 bases). V was clipped by 4 bases and J by 9 bases, with 19 bases between them. Germline V gene data show CDR1 as SGHRS and CDR2 as YFSETQ. The CDR3 length is 14 residues. The CDR3 region has the DNA TGCGCCAGCAGCCCATACATGAGTCCGGGGGCCCAGTACTTC. It translates to CASSPYMSPGAQYF.

This clonotype was observed a few times. The rearrangement links TRBV7-2 to TRBJ2-1; 12 bases line up with TRBD1. The CDR3 has 15 residues. Germline CDR1 SGHTA, CDR2 FQGNSA. The V gene end was trimmed by 5 bases and the J gene end by 9 bases; junction bases not matched to a gene: 8. CDR3 protein: CASSLWGQGAGEQFF. The CDR3 DNA reads as TGTGCCAGCAGCCTCTGGGGACAGGGGGCGGGTGAGCAGTTCTTC.

This clonotype has a count of ten or more. This chain uses TRBV6-5 with TRBJ2-7, with D possibly called TRBD1 or TRBD2 (6 bases each). The CDR3 loop spans 17 amino acids. Germline lookup yields CDR1 MNHEY and CDR2 SVGAGI. V was cut by 0 bases and J by 2 bases, with 17 bases left in between. CDR3 coding DNA: TGTGCCAGCAGTTACTCCGCGTGGGGGGCACTAACCTACGAGCAGTACTTC. The encoded protein is CASSYSAWGALTYEQYF.

This chain joins TRBV20-1 and TRBJ1-2; 8 bases agree with TRBD1. Looked up from germline, CDR1 is DFQATT and CDR2 is SNEGSKA (reference sequence). The trim removed 6 bases at V and 8 bases at J, leaving 11 bases unmatched. CDR3 length: 13 amino acids. The CDR3 reads CSARSDRGYGYTF. The CDR3 coding sequence is TGCAGTGCAAGATCCGACAGGGGATACGGCTACACCTTC.

The rearrangement uses TRBV29-1 and TRBJ2-7; tentative D call: TRBD1 (6 bases). V lost 1 base to trimming and J lost 2 bases, with 9 bases between them. The CDR3 is 13 amino acids. Per the germline V gene, CDR1 is SQVTM and CDR2 is ANQGSEA. This CDR3 is CSVEVQGTYEQYF. The CDR3 bases are TGCAGCGTTGAAGTTCAGGGGACCTACGAGCAGTACTTC.